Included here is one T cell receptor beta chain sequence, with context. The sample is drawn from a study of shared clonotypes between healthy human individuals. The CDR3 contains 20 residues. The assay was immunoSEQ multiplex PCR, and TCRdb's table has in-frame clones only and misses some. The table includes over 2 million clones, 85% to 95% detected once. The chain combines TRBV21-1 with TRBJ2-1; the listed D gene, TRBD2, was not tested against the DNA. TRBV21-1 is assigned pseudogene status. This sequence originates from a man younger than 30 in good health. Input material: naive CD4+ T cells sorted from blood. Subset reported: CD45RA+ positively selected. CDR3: CASSKATGLAAKLTYNEQFF. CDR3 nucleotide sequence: TGTGCCAGCAGCAAAGCTACCGGACTAGCGGCCAAACTTACCTACAATGAGCAGTTCTTC.